Reported below is one T cell receptor (beta chain). The antigen it binds to is not known. Base qualities are not at hand, and no much larger clone is one base apart. Library method: the immunoSEQ multiplex PCR assay. TCRdb limited this immuneACCESS table to in-frame rearrangements with V and J called. A share of clones is missing; checked studies link under half to unresolved V genes, and the rest is unexplained. The sample profile shows around 70,000 clones; roughly 91% of them were found once. The top ten constitute approximately 1.4% of the sample. This sample was taken from a study of T cell changes during pregnancy in multiple sclerosis (dated by TCRdb to about 2019). Broadly, across the study: The study examined how the T cell repertoire changed over the course of pregnancy in women with multiple sclerosis.

V is cut by 3 bases and J by 5 bases, and the space between the germline ends is 11 bases. Including cysteine and phenylalanine, the CDR3 has 14 amino acids. Just the 42-base CDR3 DNA is kept, in frame starting at base 1. CDR1 and CDR2 were assigned from the germline V gene as KGHSH and LQKENI. Sequenced material: peripheral blood, taken in the third trimester of pregnancy. The chain is assembled from TRBV18 and TRBJ1-5; the D gene identity is not certain. The receptor was derived from a female donor with multiple sclerosis, enrolled in a pregnancy study. The nucleotides are TGTGCCAGCTCACCTCGCCGGGAGGATCAGCCCCAGCATTTT. The encoded protein is CASSPRREDQPQHF. The variable domain in full, with residues beyond the CDR3 obtained from the reference TRBV18 and TRBJ1-5 genes, is NAGVMQNPRHLVRRRGQEARLRCSPMKGHSHVYWYRQLPEEGLKFMVYLQKENIIDESGMPKERFSAEFPKEGPSILRIQQVVRGDSAAYFCASSPRREDQPQHFGDGTRLSIL.